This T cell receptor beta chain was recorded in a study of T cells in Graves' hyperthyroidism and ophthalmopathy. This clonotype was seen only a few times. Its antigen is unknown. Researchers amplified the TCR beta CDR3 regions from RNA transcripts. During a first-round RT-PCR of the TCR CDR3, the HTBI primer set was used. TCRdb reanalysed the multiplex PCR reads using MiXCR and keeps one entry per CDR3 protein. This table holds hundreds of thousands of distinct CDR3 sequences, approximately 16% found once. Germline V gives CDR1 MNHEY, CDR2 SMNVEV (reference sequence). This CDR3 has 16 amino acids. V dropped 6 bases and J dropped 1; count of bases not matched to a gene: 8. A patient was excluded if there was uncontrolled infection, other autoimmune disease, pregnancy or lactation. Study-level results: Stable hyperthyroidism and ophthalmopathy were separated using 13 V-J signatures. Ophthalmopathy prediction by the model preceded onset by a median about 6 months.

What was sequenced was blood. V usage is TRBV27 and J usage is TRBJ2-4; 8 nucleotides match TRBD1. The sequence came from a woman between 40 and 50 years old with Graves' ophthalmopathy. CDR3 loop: CASRRTGIWAKNIQYF. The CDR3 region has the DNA TGTGCCAGCAGACGGACAGGGATTTGGGCCAAAAACATTCAGTACTTC.